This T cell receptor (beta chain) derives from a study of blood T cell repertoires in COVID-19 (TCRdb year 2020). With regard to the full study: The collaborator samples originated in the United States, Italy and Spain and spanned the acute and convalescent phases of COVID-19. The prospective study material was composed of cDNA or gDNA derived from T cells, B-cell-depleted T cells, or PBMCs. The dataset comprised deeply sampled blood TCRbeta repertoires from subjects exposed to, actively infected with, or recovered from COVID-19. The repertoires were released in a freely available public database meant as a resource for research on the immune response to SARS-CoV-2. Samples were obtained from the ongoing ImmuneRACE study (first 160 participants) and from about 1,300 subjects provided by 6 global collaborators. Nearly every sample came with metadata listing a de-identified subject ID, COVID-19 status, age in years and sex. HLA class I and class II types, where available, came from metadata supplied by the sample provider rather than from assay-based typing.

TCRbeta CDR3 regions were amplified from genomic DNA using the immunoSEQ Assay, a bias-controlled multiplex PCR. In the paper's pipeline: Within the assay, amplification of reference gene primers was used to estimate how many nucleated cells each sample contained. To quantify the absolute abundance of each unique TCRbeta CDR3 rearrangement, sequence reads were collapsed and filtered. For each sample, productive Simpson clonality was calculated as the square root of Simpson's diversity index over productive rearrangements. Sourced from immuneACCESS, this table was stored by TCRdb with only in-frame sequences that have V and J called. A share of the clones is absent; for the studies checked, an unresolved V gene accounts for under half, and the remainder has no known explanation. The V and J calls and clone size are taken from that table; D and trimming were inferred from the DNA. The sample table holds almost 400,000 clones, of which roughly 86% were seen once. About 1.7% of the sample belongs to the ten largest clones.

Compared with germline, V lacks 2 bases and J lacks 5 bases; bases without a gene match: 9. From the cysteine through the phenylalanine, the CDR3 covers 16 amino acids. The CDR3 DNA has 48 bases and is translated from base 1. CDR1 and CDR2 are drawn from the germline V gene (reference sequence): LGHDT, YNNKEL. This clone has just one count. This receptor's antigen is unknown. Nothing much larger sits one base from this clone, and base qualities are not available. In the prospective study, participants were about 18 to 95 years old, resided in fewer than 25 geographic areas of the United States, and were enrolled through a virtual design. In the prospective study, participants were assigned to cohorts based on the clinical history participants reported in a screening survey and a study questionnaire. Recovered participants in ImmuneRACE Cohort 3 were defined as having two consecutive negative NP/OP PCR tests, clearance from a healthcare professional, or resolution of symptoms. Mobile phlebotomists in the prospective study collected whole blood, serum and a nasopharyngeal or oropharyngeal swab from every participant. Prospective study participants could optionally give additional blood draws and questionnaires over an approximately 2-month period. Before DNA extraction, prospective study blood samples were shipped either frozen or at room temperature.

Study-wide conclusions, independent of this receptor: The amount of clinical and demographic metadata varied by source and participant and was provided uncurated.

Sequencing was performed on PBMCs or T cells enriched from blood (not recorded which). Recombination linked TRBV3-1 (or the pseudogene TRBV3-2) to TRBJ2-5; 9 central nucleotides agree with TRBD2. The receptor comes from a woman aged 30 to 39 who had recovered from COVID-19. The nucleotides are TGTGCCAGCAGCCAATTAGGGTTGGCGGGAGGGGAGACCCAGTACTTC. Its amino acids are CASSQLGLAGGETQYF.